This TCR beta chain was sequenced during a study of blood T cell repertoires in COVID-19. Study information: The cDNA or gDNA used as material had been derived from T cells, B-cell-depleted T cells, or PBMCs.

Looked up from germline, CDR1 is KGHDR and CDR2 is SFDVKD. The CDR3 runs 14 residues. J was trimmed by 2 bases and V by 5 bases; bases with no gene match: 5. Authors' processing steps: For nucleated cells, counts were estimated from reference gene primer amplification. This table comes from immunoSEQ multiplex PCR, and its TCRdb copy is limited to in-frame clones, with some not included. Clonal size and the V and J genes are those of that table, whereas D and trimming came from the DNA. The sample lists around 200,000 clones; approximately 79% were seen once. The V call is TRBV24-1, the J call TRBJ2-7; 7 bases match TRBD1. This receptor was taken from a man in his fifties who had recovered from COVID-19. Sequencing was done on a sample of peripheral blood. In DNA form, the CDR3 reads TGTGCCACCAGTGGGACAGGAGGAACCTACGAGCAGTACTTC. This codes for CATSGTGGTYEQYF.